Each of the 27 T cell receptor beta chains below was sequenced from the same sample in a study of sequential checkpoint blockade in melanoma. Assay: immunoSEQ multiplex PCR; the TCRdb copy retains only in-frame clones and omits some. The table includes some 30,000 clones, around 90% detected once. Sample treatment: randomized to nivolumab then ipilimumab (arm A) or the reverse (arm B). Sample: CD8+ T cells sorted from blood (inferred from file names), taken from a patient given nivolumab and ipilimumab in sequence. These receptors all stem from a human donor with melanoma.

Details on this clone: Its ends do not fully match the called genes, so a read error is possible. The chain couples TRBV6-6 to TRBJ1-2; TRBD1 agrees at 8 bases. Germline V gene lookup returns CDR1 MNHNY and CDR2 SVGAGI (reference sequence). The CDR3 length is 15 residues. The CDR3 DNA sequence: TGTGCCAGCAGTTTAGGGGCCCCGACAGGGGATGGATACACCTTC. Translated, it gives CASSLGAPTGDGYTF.

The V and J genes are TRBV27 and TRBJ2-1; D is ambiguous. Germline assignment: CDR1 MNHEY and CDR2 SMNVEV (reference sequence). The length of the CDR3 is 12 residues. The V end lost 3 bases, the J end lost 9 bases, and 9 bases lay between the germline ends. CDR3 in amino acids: CASSLRRGEQFF. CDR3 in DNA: TGTGCCAGCAGTTTGAGGCGAGGTGAGCAGTTCTTC.

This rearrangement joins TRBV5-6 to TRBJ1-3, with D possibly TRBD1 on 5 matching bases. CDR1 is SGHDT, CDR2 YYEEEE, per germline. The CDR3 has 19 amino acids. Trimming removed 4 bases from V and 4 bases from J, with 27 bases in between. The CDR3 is CASSIYHRTPAIRGNTIYF. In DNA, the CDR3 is TGTGCCAGCAGCATATACCATAGGACACCCGCCATCAGAGGAAACACCATATATTTT.

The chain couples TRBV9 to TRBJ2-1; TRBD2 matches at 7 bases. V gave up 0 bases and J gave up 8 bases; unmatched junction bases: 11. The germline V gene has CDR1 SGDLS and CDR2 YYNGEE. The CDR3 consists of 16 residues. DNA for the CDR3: TGTGCCAGCAGCGTAGAGGGAGGGCGATTACACGATGAGCAGTTCTTC. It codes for CASSVEGGRLHDEQFF.

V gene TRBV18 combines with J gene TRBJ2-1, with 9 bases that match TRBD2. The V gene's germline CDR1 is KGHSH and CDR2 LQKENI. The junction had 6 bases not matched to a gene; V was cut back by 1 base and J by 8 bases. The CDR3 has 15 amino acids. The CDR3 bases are TGTGCCAGCTCACCACTAGCGGGGGTTGTGGATGAGCAGTTCTTC. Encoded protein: CASSPLAGVVDEQFF.

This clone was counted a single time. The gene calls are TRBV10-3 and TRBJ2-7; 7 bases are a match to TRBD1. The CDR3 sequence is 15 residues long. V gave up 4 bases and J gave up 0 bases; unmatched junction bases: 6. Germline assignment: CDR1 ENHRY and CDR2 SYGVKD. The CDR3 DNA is TGTGCCATCAGTGGAGGGACAGTGGTCTCCTACGAGCAGTACTTC. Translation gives CAISGGTVVSYEQYF.

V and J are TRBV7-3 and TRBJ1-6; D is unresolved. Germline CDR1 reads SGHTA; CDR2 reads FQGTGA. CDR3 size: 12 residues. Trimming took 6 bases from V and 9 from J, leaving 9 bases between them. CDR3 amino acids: CASSSTGSPLHF. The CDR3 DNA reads TGTGCCAGCAGTTCAACGGGTTCACCCCTCCACTTT.

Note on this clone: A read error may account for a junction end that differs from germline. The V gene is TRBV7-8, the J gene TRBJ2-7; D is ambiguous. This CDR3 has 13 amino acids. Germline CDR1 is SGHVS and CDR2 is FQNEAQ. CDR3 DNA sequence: TGTGCCAGCAGCTTGGGCACGGTCTACGGGCAGTACTTC. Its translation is CASSLGTVYGQYF.

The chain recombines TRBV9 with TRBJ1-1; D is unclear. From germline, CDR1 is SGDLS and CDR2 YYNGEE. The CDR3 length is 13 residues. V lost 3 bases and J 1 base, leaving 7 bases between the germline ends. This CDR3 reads CASSDTANTEAFF. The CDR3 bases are TGTGCCAGCAGCGATACAGCGAACACTGAAGCTTTCTTT.

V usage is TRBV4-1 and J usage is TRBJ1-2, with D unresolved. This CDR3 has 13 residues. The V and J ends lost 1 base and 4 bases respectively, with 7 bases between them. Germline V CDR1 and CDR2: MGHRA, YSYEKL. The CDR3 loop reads CASSQVYGYGYTF. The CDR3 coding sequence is TGCGCCAGCAGCCAAGTCTATGGCTATGGCTACACCTTC.

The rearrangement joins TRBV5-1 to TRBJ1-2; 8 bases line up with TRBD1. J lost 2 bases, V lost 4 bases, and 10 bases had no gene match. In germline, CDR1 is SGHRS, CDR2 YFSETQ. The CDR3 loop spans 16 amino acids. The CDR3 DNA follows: TGCGCCAGCAGCACGGGTCGGGGACAGGAAAACTATGGCTACACCTTC. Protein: CASSTGRGQENYGYTF.

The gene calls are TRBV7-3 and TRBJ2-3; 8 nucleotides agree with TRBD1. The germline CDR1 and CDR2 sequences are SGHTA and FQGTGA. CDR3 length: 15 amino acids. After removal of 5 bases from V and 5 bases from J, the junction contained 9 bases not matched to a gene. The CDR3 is CASSPGQGYIDTQYF. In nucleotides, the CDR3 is TGTGCCAGCAGCCCTGGACAGGGTTATATAGATACGCAGTATTTT. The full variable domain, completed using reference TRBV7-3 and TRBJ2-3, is GAGVSQTPSNKVTEKGKYVELRCDPISGHTALYWYRQSLGQGPEFLIYFQGTGAADDSGLPNDRFFAVRPEGSVSTLKIQRTERGDSAVYLCASSPGQGYIDTQYFGPGTRLTVL.

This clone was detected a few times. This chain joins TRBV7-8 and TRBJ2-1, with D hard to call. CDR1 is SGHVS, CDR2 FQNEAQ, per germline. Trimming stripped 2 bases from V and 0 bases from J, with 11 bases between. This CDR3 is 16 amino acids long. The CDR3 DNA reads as TGTGCCAGCAGCTTAAACCCTATGCCCTCCTACAATGAGCAGTTCTTC. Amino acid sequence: CASSLNPMPSYNEQFF.

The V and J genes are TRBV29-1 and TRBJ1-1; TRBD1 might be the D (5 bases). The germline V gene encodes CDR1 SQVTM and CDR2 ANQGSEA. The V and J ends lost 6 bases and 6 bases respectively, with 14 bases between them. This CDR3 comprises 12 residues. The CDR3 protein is CSVSGGVAEAFF. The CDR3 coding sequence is TGCAGCGTATCGGGAGGGGTGGCTGAAGCTTTCTTT.

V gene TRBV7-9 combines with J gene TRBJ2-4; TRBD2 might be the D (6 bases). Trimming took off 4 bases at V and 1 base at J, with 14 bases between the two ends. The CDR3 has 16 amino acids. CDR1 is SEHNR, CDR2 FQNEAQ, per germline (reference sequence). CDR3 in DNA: TGTGCCAGCAGCTGGGACCACCGGGAGGCCAAAAACATTCAGTACTTC. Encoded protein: CASSWDHREAKNIQYF.

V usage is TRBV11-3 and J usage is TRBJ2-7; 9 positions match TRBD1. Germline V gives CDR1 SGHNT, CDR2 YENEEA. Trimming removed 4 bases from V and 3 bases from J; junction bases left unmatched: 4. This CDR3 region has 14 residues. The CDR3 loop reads CASSSTGGSYEQYF. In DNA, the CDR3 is TGTGCCAGCAGCTCCACAGGGGGCAGCTACGAGCAGTACTTC.

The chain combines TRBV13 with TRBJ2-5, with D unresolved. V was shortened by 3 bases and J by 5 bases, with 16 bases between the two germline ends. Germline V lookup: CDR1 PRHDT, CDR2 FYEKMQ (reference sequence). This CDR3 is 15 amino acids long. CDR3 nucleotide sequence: TGTGCCAGCAGCTTGAACTACGGGTTGAGGGAGACCCAGTACTTC. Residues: CASSLNYGLRETQYF.

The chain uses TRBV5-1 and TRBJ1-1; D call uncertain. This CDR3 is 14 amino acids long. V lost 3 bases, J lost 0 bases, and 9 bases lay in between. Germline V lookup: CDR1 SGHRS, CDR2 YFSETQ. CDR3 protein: CASSSSLMNTEAFF. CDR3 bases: TGCGCCAGCAGCTCGAGCCTAATGAACACTGAAGCTTTCTTT.

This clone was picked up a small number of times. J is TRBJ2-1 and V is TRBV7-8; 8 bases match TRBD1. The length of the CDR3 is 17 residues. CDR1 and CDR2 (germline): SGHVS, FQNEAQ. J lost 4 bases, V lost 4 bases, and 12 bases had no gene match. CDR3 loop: CASSSRRTGPGYNEQFF. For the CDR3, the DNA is TGTGCCAGCAGCTCACGTCGGACAGGGCCGGGGTACAATGAGCAGTTCTTC.

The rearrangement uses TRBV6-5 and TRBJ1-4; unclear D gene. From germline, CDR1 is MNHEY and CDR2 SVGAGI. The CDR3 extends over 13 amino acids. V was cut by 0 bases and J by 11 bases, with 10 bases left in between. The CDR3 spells CASSYSSGGKLFF. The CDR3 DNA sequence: TGTGCCAGCAGTTACTCGTCGGGAGGCAAACTGTTTTTT.

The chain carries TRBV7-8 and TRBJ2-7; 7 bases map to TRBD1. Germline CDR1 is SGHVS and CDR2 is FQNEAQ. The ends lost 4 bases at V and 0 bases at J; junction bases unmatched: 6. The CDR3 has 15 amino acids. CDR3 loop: CASSSRQGPSYEQYF. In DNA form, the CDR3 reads TGTGCCAGCAGCTCGCGACAGGGCCCCTCCTACGAGCAGTACTTC.

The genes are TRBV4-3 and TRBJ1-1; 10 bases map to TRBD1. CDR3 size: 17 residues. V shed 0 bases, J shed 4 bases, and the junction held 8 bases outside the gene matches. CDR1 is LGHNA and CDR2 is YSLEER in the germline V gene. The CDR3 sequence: CASSQDLGQGLRTEAFF. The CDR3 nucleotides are TGCGCCAGCAGCCAAGATTTGGGACAGGGGCTTCGCACTGAAGCTTTCTTT.

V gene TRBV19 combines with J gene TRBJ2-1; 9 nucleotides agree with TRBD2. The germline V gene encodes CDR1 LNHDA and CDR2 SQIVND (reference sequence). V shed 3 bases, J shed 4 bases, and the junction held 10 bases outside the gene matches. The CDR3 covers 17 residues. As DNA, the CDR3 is TGTGCCAGTAGTATCATGGCTAGCGGGGACCCTTACAATGAGCAGTTCTTC. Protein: CASSIMASGDPYNEQFF.

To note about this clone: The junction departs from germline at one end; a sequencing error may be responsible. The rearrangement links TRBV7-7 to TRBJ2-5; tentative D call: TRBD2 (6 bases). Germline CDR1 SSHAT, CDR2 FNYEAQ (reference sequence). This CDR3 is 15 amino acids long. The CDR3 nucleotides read TGTGCTAGCAGCTCTAGCGCAGGGCGAAGTGAGACCCAGTACTTC. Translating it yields CASSSSAGRSETQYF.

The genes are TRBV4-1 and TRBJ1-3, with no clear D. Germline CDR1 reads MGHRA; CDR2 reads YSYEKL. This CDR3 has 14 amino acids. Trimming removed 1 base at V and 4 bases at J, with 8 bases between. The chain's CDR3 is CASSQAFVGNTIYF. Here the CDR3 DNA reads TGCGCCAGCAGCCAAGCTTTCGTAGGAAACACCATATATTTT.

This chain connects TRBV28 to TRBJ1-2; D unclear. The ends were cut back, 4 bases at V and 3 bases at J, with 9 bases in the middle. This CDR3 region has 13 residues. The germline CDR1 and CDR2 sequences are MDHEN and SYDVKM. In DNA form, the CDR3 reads TGTGCCAGCAGTTCCACAGCCTACTATGGCTACACCTTC. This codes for CASSSTAYYGYTF.

The CDR3 sequence: CASSPGTAYYEQYF. The CDR3 bases are TGTGCCAGCAGTCCCGGGACAGCCTACTACGAGCAGTACTTC. This chain connects TRBV6-5 to TRBJ2-7; 7 nucleotides match TRBD1. The CDR3 is 14 residues long. The ends lost 5 bases at V and 3 bases at J; junction bases unmatched: 7. In germline, CDR1 is MNHEY, CDR2 SVGAGI.